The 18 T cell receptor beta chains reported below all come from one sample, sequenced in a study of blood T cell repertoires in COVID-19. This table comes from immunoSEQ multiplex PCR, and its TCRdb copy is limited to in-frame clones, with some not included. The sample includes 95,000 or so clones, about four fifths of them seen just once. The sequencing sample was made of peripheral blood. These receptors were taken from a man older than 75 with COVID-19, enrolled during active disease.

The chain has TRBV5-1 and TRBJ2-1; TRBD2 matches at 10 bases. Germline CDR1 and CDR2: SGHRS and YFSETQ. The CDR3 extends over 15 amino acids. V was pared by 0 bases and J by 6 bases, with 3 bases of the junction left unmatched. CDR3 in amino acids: CASSLALAGANEQFF. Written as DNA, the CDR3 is TGCGCCAGCAGCTTGGCCCTAGCGGGGGCCAATGAGCAGTTCTTC.

CDR3 protein: CASGLSASGTLEQFF. In DNA, the CDR3 is TGTGCTAGTGGTTTATCGGCTAGCGGAACTCTTGAGCAGTTCTTC. V and J are TRBV12-5 and TRBJ2-1; 7 nucleotides agree with TRBD2. The CDR3 extends over 15 amino acids. The J segment lost 9 bases and the V segment lost 3 bases, leaving 11 bases of the junction unmatched. The germline gives CDR1 LGHNT, CDR2 FRNRAP.

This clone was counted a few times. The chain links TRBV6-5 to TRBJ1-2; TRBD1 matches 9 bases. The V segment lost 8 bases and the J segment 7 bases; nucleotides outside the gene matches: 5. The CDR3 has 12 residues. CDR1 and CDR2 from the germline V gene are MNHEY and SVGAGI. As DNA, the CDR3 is TGTGCCAGCCGGACAGGGGCAGGTGGCTACACCTTC. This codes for CASRTGAGGYTF.

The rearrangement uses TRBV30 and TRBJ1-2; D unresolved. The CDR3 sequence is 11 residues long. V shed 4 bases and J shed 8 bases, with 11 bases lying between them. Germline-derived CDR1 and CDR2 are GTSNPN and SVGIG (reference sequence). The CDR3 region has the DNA TGTGCCTGGACCGCAGGTGCAGGCTACACCTTC. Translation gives CAWTAGAGYTF.

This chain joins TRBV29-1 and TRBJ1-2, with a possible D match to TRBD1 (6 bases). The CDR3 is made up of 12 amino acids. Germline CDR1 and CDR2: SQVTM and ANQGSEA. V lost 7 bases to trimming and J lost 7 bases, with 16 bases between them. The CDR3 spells CSAWDIPLGYTF. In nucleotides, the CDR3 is TGCAGCGCTTGGGACATTCCCCTTGGCTACACCTTC. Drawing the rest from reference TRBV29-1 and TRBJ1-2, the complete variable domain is SAVISQKPSRDICQRGTSLTIQCQVDSQVTMMFWYRQQPGQSLTLIATANQGSEATYESGFVIDKFPISRPNLTFSTLTVSNMSPEDSSIYLCSAWDIPLGYTFGSGTRLTVV.

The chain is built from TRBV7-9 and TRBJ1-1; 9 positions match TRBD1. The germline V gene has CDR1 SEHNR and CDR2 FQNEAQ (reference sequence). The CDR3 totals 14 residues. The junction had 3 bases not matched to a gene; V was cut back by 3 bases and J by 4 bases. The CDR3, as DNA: TGTGCCAGCAGCTTTGGACAGGGGCTCACTGAAGCTTTCTTT. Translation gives CASSFGQGLTEAFF.

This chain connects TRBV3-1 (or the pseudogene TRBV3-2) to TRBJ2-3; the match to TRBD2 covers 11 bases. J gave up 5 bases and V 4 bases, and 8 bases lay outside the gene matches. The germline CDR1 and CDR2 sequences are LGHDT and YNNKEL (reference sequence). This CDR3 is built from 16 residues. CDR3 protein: CASSLLSGGARDTQYF. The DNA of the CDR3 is TGTGCCAGCAGCCTTCTTAGCGGGGGGGCCCGAGATACGCAGTATTTT.

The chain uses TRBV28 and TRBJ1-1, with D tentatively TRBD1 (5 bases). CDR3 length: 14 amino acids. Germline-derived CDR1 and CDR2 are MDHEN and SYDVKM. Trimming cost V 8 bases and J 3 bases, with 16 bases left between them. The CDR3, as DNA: TGTGCCAGCCCGGGGGATGGGGGAGACACTGAAGCTTTCTTT. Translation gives CASPGDGGDTEAFF.

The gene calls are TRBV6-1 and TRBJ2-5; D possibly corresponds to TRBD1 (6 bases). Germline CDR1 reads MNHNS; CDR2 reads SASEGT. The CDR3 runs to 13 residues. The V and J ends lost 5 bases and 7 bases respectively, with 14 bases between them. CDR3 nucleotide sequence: TGTGCCAGCAGTCAGGGGACGCCGGGGACCCAGTACTTC. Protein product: CASSQGTPGTQYF.

This chain's CDR3 is CASSERGTGQNIQYF. DNA of the CDR3: TGTGCCAGCAGCGAACGAGGGACAGGACAAAACATTCAGTACTTC. This chain connects TRBV9 to TRBJ2-4; 8 positions agree with TRBD1. With V trimmed by 3 bases and J by 5 bases, 7 bases remained unmatched. The CDR3 is 15 residues long. CDR1 and CDR2 (germline): SGDLS, YYNGEE. The variable domain in full, completed from reference TRBV9 and TRBJ2-4, reads DSGVTQTPKHLITATGQRVTLRCSPRSGDLSVYWYQQSLDQGLQFLIQYYNGEERAKGNILERFSAQQFPDLHSELNLSSLELGDSALYFCASSERGTGQNIQYFGAGTRLSVL.

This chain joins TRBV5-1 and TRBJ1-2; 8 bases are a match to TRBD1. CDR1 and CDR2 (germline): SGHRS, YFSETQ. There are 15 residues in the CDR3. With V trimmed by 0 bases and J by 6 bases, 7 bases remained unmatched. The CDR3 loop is CASSLGTGSRNGYTF. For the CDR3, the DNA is TGCGCCAGCAGCTTGGGGACAGGGAGTAGGAATGGCTACACCTTC.

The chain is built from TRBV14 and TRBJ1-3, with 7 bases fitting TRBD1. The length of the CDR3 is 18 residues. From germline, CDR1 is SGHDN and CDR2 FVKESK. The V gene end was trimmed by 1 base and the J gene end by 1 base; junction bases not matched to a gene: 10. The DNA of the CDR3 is TGTGCCAGCAGCCAAGCAATGGCGAGGGGGCGATCTGGAAACACCATATATTTT. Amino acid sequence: CASSQAMARGRSGNTIYF.

CDR3 DNA: TGTGCCACCAGCAGAGAATACCAGGGGTCTTCACCCCTCCACTTT. It is translated as CATSREYQGSSPLHF. The chain recombines TRBV15 with TRBJ1-6; maybe TRBD1 (6 bases). CDR3 length: 15 residues. V was shortened by 0 bases and J by 9 bases, with 12 bases between the two germline ends. From germline, CDR1 is LNHNV and CDR2 YYDKDF (reference sequence).

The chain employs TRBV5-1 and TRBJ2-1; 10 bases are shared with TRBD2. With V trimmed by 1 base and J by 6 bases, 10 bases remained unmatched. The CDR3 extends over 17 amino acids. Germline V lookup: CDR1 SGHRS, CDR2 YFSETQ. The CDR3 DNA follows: TGCGCCAGCAGCTTGTCACCTAGCGGGAGAGGGGGCAATGAGCAGTTCTTC. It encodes CASSLSPSGRGGNEQFF.

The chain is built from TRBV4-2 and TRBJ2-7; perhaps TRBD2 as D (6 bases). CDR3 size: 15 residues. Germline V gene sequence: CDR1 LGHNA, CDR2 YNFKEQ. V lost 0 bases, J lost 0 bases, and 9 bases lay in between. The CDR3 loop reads CASSQEGLVSYEQYF. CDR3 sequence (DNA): TGTGCCAGCAGCCAAGAGGGACTGGTCTCCTACGAGCAGTACTTC.

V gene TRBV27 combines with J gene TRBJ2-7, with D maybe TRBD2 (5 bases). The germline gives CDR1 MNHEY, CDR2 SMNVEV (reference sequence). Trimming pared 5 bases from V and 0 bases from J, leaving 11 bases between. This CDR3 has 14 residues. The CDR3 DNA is TGTGCCAGCAGTCCGACTATAATCTCCTACGAGCAGTACTTC. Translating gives CASSPTIISYEQYF.

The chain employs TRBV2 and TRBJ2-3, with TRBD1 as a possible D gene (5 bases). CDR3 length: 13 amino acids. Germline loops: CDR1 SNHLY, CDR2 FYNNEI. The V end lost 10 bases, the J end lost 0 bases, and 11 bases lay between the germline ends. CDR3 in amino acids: CATNQGSTDTQYF. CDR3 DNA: TGTGCCACAAATCAGGGTAGCACAGATACGCAGTATTTT.

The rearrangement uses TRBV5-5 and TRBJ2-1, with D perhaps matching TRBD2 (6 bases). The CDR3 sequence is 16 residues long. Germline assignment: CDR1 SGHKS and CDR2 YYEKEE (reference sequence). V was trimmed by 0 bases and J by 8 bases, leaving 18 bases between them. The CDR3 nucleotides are TGTGCCAGCAGCTTGGGTACTAGCCGAGGTGTCTATGAGCAGTTCTTC. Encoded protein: CASSLGTSRGVYEQFF.